The 18 T cell receptor beta chains presented below share a single source sample, sequenced in a study of blood T cell repertoires in COVID-19. Generated by immunoSEQ multiplex PCR, the TCRdb table keeps only in-frame clones and is missing some. This table holds roughly 180,000 clones, 80% to 90% found once. Material for sequencing was peripheral blood. The receptors derive from a woman between 35 and 50 years old with COVID-19, enrolled during active disease.

V gene TRBV27 combines with J gene TRBJ2-2, with TRBD2 as a possible D gene (7 bases). V lost 7 bases to trimming and J lost 5 bases, with 17 bases between them. Germline CDR1 MNHEY, CDR2 SMNVEV (reference sequence). The CDR3 consists of 15 residues. CDR3: CASNGGGRWTGELFF. The CDR3, as DNA: TGTGCCAGCAATGGGGGGGGGCGTTGGACCGGGGAGCTGTTTTTT.

The V and J genes are TRBV24-1 and TRBJ2-1, with D possibly matching TRBD1 (5 bases). V shed 2 bases and J shed 3 bases, with 10 bases lying between them. The CDR3 loop spans 15 amino acids. In germline, CDR1 is KGHDR, CDR2 SFDVKD. DNA of the CDR3: TGTGCCACCAGTGATTCTGGGGCCAACTACAATGAGCAGTTCTTC. Residues: CATSDSGANYNEQFF.

The rearrangement joins TRBV15 to TRBJ2-5; 7 nucleotides line up with TRBD2. CDR1 and CDR2 from the germline V gene are LNHNV and YYDKDF (reference sequence). V lost 0 bases and J lost 5; bases outside the gene matches: 9. The CDR3 sequence is 16 residues long. The CDR3 sequence: CATSRESGLPGETQYF. CDR3 nucleotides: TGTGCCACCAGCAGAGAGTCGGGACTACCCGGGGAGACCCAGTACTTC. Variable domain in full (rest from reference TRBV15 and TRBJ2-5): DAMVIQNPRYQVTQFGKPVTLSCSQTLNHNVMYWYQQKSSQAPKLLFHYYDKDFNNEADTPDNFQSRRPNTSFCFLDIRSPGLGDTAMYLCATSRESGLPGETQYFGPGTRLLVL.

The rearrangement links TRBV27 to TRBJ2-3; maybe TRBD1 (7 bases). CDR1 is MNHEY, CDR2 SMNVEV, per germline (reference sequence). V lost 1 base to trimming and J lost 2 bases, with 19 bases between them. The length of the CDR3 is 18 residues. CDR3 amino acids: CASSLLRLQGGDTDTQYF. The CDR3 DNA follows: TGTGCCAGCAGTTTATTGCGCCTCCAGGGGGGAGACACAGATACGCAGTATTTT.

The chain is built from TRBV19 and TRBJ1-2, with D possibly TRBD1 on 6 matching bases. V was cut by 3 bases and J by 8 bases, with 16 bases left in between. There are 14 residues in the CDR3. CDR1 is LNHDA, CDR2 SQIVND, per germline (reference sequence). The CDR3 reads CASSIGQGSDGYTF. In DNA, the CDR3 is TGTGCCAGTAGTATCGGCCAGGGGAGTGACGGCTACACCTTC.

V gene TRBV30 combines with J gene TRBJ2-3; no definite D call. The germline CDR1 and CDR2 sequences are GTSNPN and SVGIG (reference sequence). The CDR3 loop spans 15 amino acids. V was pared by 5 bases and J by 2 bases, with 17 bases between. CDR3 region: CAWGPGQTITDTQYF. The DNA of the CDR3 is TGTGCCTGGGGCCCTGGGCAGACGATCACAGATACGCAGTATTTT.

The J gene is TRBJ1-5, the V gene TRBV2; TRBD1 is a possible D gene (5 bases). CDR1 is SNHLY and CDR2 is FYNNEI in the germline V gene. This CDR3 contains 14 residues. Trimming shortened V by 3 bases and J by 5 bases, and 11 bases separated the two germline ends. CDR3 sequence: CASSDRQPDQPQHF. Here the CDR3 DNA reads TGTGCCAGCAGTGACCGACAGCCTGATCAGCCCCAGCATTTT.

This chain uses TRBV6-5 with TRBJ1-6, with D maybe TRBD1 (6 bases). The length of the CDR3 is 15 residues. V was trimmed by 10 bases and J by 8 bases, leaving 21 bases between them. Germline-derived CDR1 and CDR2 are MNHEY and SVGAGI. The CDR3 here is CATTPDRRIYSPLHF. The DNA for the CDR3 is TGTGCCACCACGCCCGACAGGCGGATCTATTCACCCCTCCACTTT.

Only one count was recorded for this clone. This rearrangement joins TRBV7-8 to TRBJ1-1; tentative D call: TRBD1 (6 bases). Trimming left V 1 base short and J 1 base short, with 7 bases between. CDR3 length: 14 amino acids. The V gene's germline CDR1 is SGHVS and CDR2 FQNEAQ. Written as DNA, the CDR3 is TGTGCCAGCAGCTTAGACAGGGCGAACACTGAAGCTTTCTTT. Residues: CASSLDRANTEAFF.

The V and J genes are TRBV27 and TRBJ1-2, with D maybe TRBD1 (5 bases). V was pared by 3 bases and J by 6 bases, with 14 bases between. The germline CDR1 and CDR2 sequences are MNHEY and SMNVEV (reference sequence). CDR3 size: 14 residues. This CDR3 reads CASSFGGGVHGYTF. DNA of the CDR3: TGTGCCAGCAGTTTTGGGGGAGGGGTACATGGCTACACCTTC.

The rearrangement uses TRBV9 and TRBJ1-1; possibly TRBD1 for D (6 bases). This CDR3 spans 15 amino acids. Germline-derived CDR1 and CDR2 are SGDLS and YYNGEE. The V and J ends lost 0 bases and 4 bases respectively, with 13 bases between them. The CDR3 here is CASSVGGTWGTEAFF. CDR3 in DNA: TGTGCCAGCAGCGTAGGTGGGACATGGGGCACTGAAGCTTTCTTT.

The chain combines TRBV9 with TRBJ2-3, with 16 positions matching TRBD2. J gave up 1 base and V 4 bases, and 9 bases lay outside the gene matches. There are 19 residues in the CDR3. The V gene's germline CDR1 is SGDLS and CDR2 YYNGEE. CDR3 sequence: CASSPAPGTSGRGTDTQYF. For the CDR3, the DNA is TGTGCCAGCAGCCCCGCTCCAGGGACTAGCGGGAGGGGCACAGATACGCAGTATTTT.

The V and J genes are TRBV5-1 and TRBJ2-5; D perhaps matches TRBD1 (5 bases). The CDR3 runs to 12 residues. V shed 3 bases and J shed 4 bases, with 7 bases lying between them. The germline gives CDR1 SGHRS, CDR2 YFSETQ. DNA of the CDR3: TGCGCCAGCAGCTCTGACAGAGAGACCCAGTACTTC. This gives the protein CASSSDRETQYF.

The chain is built from TRBV14 and TRBJ2-3; 7 positions agree with TRBD1. CDR1 is SGHDN and CDR2 is FVKESK in the germline V gene. The CDR3 is 15 residues long. The ends lost 5 bases at V and 2 bases at J; junction bases unmatched: 7. DNA of the CDR3: TGTGCCAGCAGCACCACAGGGGTACCCACAGATACGCAGTATTTT. Encoded protein: CASSTTGVPTDTQYF.

The gene calls are TRBV9 and TRBJ2-1, with D tentatively TRBD2 (5 bases). Germline loops: CDR1 SGDLS, CDR2 YYNGEE. V lost 0 bases and J lost 5, with 12 bases in between. The CDR3 consists of 15 residues. CDR3 region: CASSVGLLRDNEQFF. In DNA form, the CDR3 reads TGTGCCAGCAGCGTAGGACTACTAAGGGACAATGAGCAGTTCTTC.

The CDR3 spells CASRSGSYEQYF. The DNA for the CDR3 is TGTGCCAGCAGATCAGGGTCCTACGAGCAGTACTTC. This chain uses TRBV6-5 with TRBJ2-7; tentative D call: TRBD1 (5 bases). The CDR3 covers 12 residues. Per the germline V gene, CDR1 is MNHEY and CDR2 is SVGAGI. Trimming pared 6 bases from V and 1 base from J, leaving 7 bases between.

The rearrangement joins TRBV7-2 to TRBJ1-1; a possible D gene is TRBD1 (5 bases). Looked up from germline, CDR1 is SGHTA and CDR2 is FQGNSA. V was shortened by 0 bases and J by 3 bases, with 20 bases between the two germline ends. This CDR3 spans 18 amino acids. The CDR3 loop reads CASSLAQGALVKDTEAFF. CDR3 nucleotides: TGTGCCAGCAGCTTAGCGCAAGGGGCGTTAGTGAAGGACACTGAAGCTTTCTTT.

V gene TRBV28 combines with J gene TRBJ2-3, with a tentative D call TRBD1 (5 bases). Germline CDR1 and CDR2: MDHEN and SYDVKM. V dropped 5 bases and J dropped 2 bases, with 17 bases sitting between them. The CDR3 has 16 amino acids. The CDR3 sequence is CASSPPLTASTDTQYF. In DNA, the CDR3 is TGTGCCAGCAGTCCCCCTCTGACAGCTTCCACAGATACGCAGTATTTT. The whole variable domain, remainder taken from reference TRBV28 and TRBJ2-3, is DVKVTQSSRYLVKRTGEKVFLECVQDMDHENMFWYRQDPGLGLRLIYFSYDVKMKEKGDIPEGYSVSREKKERFSLILESASTNQTSMYLCASSPPLTASTDTQYFGPGTRLTVL.